The next 12 T cell receptor beta chains were all read from a single sample in a study of identifying expanded T cells in peripheral blood. Sequencing used immunoSEQ multiplex PCR; TCRdb keeps in-frame clones, though not all of them. Found here are under 95,000 clones, about 91% of them singletons; the top ten hold about 3%. Sequenced input: blood. The receptor source for this set is a person aged 18 to 70 in good health.

The V and J genes are TRBV18 and TRBJ1-4, with TRBD1 as a possible D gene (6 bases). CDR1 is KGHSH, CDR2 LQKENI, per germline. With 6 bases removed from V and 2 bases from J, the gap between germline ends came to 16 bases. This CDR3 contains 16 residues. The CDR3 DNA sequence: TGTGCCAGCTCGGTTGGGGGCCTGTTGACTAATGAAAAACTGTTTTTT. It codes for CASSVGGLLTNEKLFF.

This clone was observed once. The V gene is TRBV11-2, the J gene TRBJ1-1; D perhaps matches TRBD1 (6 bases). The CDR3 runs to 14 residues. Trimming left V 4 bases short and J 1 base short, with 10 bases between. Germline V gene lookup returns CDR1 SGHAT and CDR2 FQNNGV. The CDR3 loop reads CASSSYRENTEAFF. In nucleotides, the CDR3 is TGTGCCAGCAGCTCATACAGGGAGAACACTGAAGCTTTCTTT.

CDR3 protein: CASSLLGQGAETQYF. CDR3 coding DNA: TGTGCCAGCAGCTTACTGGGACAGGGGGCAGAGACCCAGTACTTC. The J gene is TRBJ2-5, the V gene TRBV7-2; 12 bases map to TRBD1. CDR1 and CDR2 from the germline V gene are SGHTA and FQGNSA. CDR3 length: 15 amino acids. Trimming at V came to 2 bases and at J to 4 bases, leaving 2 bases not matched to a gene.

V usage is TRBV4-3 and J usage is TRBJ2-5; D uncertain. Germline V lookup: CDR1 LGHNA, CDR2 YSLEER. V shed 0 bases and J shed 3 bases, with 8 bases lying between them. This CDR3 has 14 amino acids. The CDR3 is CASSQDTSKETQYF. As DNA, the CDR3 is TGCGCCAGCAGCCAAGATACCTCCAAAGAGACCCAGTACTTC.

The chain links TRBV28 to TRBJ1-2, with 9 bases fitting TRBD1. Germline values: CDR1 MDHEN, CDR2 SYDVKM. The CDR3 totals 16 residues. J was trimmed by 4 bases and V by 1 base; bases with no gene match: 7. The CDR3 loop is CASSLLPGQGTYGYTF. DNA of the CDR3: TGTGCCAGCAGTTTATTACCGGGACAGGGAACCTATGGCTACACCTTC.

The chain links TRBV11-3 to TRBJ2-1; 8 nucleotides align to TRBD2. Germline CDR1 is SGHNT and CDR2 is YENEEA. The CDR3 runs 16 residues. J lost 4 bases, V lost 0 bases, and 5 bases had no gene match. CDR3 DNA: TGTGCCAGCAGCTTAGATCGGGGGGGCGGATACAATGAGCAGTTCTTC. It codes for CASSLDRGGGYNEQFF.

The chain links TRBV7-2 to TRBJ2-1; 7 bases are a match to TRBD2. CDR1 and CDR2 from the germline V gene are SGHTA and FQGNSA. Trimming took 5 bases from V and 7 from J; bases not matched to a gene: 11. CDR3 length: 15 amino acids. The CDR3: CASSPLMSGANEQFF. The DNA of the CDR3 is TGTGCCAGCAGCCCCCTTATGAGCGGGGCAAATGAGCAGTTCTTC.

V is TRBV15 and J is TRBJ2-5; perhaps TRBD2 as D (6 bases). The CDR3 is 15 amino acids. Trimming pared 3 bases from V and 4 bases from J, leaving 15 bases between. The germline V gene encodes CDR1 LNHNV and CDR2 YYDKDF (reference sequence). CDR3 coding DNA: TGTGCCACCAGCAGTGTAGAGCGGGCGCGAGAGACCCAGTACTTC. Protein: CATSSVERARETQYF.

This clone was picked up one time. The chain recombines TRBV12-5 with TRBJ1-2; D is uncertain. This CDR3 comprises 12 residues. Germline-derived CDR1 and CDR2 are LGHNT and FRNRAP. The ends were cut back, 2 bases at V and 8 bases at J, with 9 bases in the middle. CDR3: CASGLPPRGYTF. CDR3 coding DNA: TGTGCTAGTGGTTTGCCCCCTCGGGGCTACACCTTC. The variable domain in full, completed from reference TRBV12-5 and TRBJ1-2, reads DARVTQTPRHKVTEMGQEVTMRCQPILGHNTVFWYRQTMMQGLELLAYFRNRAPLDDSGMPKDRFSAEMPDATLATLKIQPSEPRDSAVYFCASGLPPRGYTFGSGTRLTVV.

CDR3 sequence reads: CASSLDRDSGLGTQYF. The CDR3 bases are TGCGCCAGCAGCTTAGACAGAGACAGTGGCTTAGGTACGCAGTATTTT. The chain joins TRBV5-1 to TRBJ2-3; weak D call: TRBD1 (5 bases). This CDR3 comprises 16 residues. Trimming cost V 2 bases and J 8 bases, with 21 bases left between them. Per the germline V gene, CDR1 is SGHRS and CDR2 is YFSETQ.

The J gene is TRBJ1-1, the V gene TRBV5-1; 7 bases fit TRBD1. In germline, CDR1 is SGHRS, CDR2 YFSETQ. CDR3 length: 11 residues. Losses at the gene ends were 5 bases for V and 8 bases for J; bases not matched to a gene: 3. The CDR3 coding sequence is TGCGCCAGCAGTTCAGGGGGAGAAGCTTTCTTT. Protein sequence: CASSSGGEAFF.

This chain links TRBV10-3 with TRBJ2-3, with 8 bases fitting TRBD2. Germline V gene data show CDR1 as ENHRY and CDR2 as SYGVKD. The CDR3 totals 14 residues. V was clipped by 6 bases and J by 2 bases; unmatched bases: 4. CDR3 DNA: TGTGCCATCAGGACCGGGGGGGCCACAGATACGCAGTATTTT. Its translation is CAIRTGGATDTQYF.